This TCR beta chain was sequenced in a study of T-cell reconstitution after alpha-beta-depleted transplantation in children. Study-wide points: Reportedly, roughly two months post-transplant, alpha-beta T cells arose from several hundred expanded graft clones. Some patients' high day-60 TCRbeta diversity was traced to surviving recipient T cells and thymic progenitors. One year post-transplant, T-cell counts and diversity were largely derived from T cells produced anew.

Unique molecular identifiers were incorporated into the prepared TCRbeta library. TCRdb re-analysed the PCR reads in MiXCR, keeping a single row per CDR3 protein. The sample includes 2,500 to 3,500 distinct CDR3 sequences, 20% to 25% seen only once; the top ten take approximately 38%. This clonotype was counted at least ten times. Antigen specificity is unknown. The ends were cut back, 3 bases at V and 4 bases at J, with 11 bases in the middle. The V gene's germline CDR1 is SGHKS and CDR2 YYEKEE (reference sequence). The CDR3 is 14 residues long. The clonotype was recovered from a female patient younger than 18 who had a stem cell transplant for acute lymphoblastic leukemia, so the T cells may come from the graft donor. The specimen comprised PBMCs, mostly from graft donor cells, sampled 60 days after TCRalphabeta/CD19-depleted stem cell transplant. The chain carries TRBV5-5 and TRBJ2-1; D remains unclear. The CDR3 DNA is TGTGCCAGCAGCTATTATAGCCATTACAATGAGCAGTTCTTC. Translating gives CASSYYSHYNEQFF. Combining the CDR3 with reference TRBV5-5 and TRBJ2-1 gives the whole variable domain DAGVTQSPTHLIKTRGQQVTLRCSPISGHKSVSWYQQVLGQGPQFIFQYYEKEERGRGNFPDRFSARQFPNYSSELNVNALLLGDSALYLCASSYYSHYNEQFFGPGTRLTVL.